Listed below are T cell receptor beta chains from one sample, sequenced in a study of blood T cells in healthy people across ages. MiXCR, applied by TCRdb to the 5' RACE reads, yields one record per CDR3 protein. The table shows 900,000 to 950,000 distinct CDR3 sequences, with roughly 29% occurring only once. These sequences were also reported in another study, on T cells of mothers and their children.

The specimen was blood. The origin of the receptors is a woman aged 40 to 55 in good health. Each CDR3 is given with its conserved first and last residue. A D gene is named only where the DNA matches it firmly. Some rows mark clone size as missing; the rest say once, few, many or name a class of expanded clone.

v_gene	j_gene	d_gene	abundance	CDR3aa	CDR3nt
TRBV6-5	TRBJ2-4	TRBD1	once	CASRRGDRGRWEQYF	TGTGCCAGCAGAAGAGGGGACAGGGGGAGGTGGGAGCAGTACTTC
TRBV7-2	TRBJ1-5	-	-	CASSVGQWGNQPQHF	TGTGCCAGCAGCGTAGGACAGTGGGGCAATCAGCCCCAGCATTTT
TRBV6-2/TRBV6-3	TRBJ1-2	-	-	CASSYVVGYGYTF	TGTGCCAGCAGTTACGTCGTGGGGTATGGCTACACCTTC
TRBV24-1	TRBJ2-1	-	-	CATSDITGSLNEQFF	TGTGCCACCAGTGATATAACAGGCTCCCTCAATGAGCAGTTCTTC
TRBV6-2/TRBV6-3	TRBJ2-1	-	-	CASSATYEQFF	TGTGCCAGCAGTGCAACATACGAGCAGTTCTTC
TRBV7-9	TRBJ2-7	TRBD2	many	CASRSGTSGPSYEQYF	TGTGCCAGCAGATCAGGGACTAGCGGGCCTAGCTACGAGCAGTACTTC
TRBV6-6	TRBJ2-1	TRBD1	-	CASSYSQGQSSYEQFF	TGTGCCAGCAGTTACTCACAGGGGCAGAGCTCCTACGAGCAGTTCTTC
TRBV7-2	TRBJ2-3	TRBD1	many	CASSHISGTDTDTQYF	TGTGCCAGCAGCCACATTTCTGGGACAGACACAGATACGCAGTATTTT
TRBV28	TRBJ2-5	TRBD1	many	CASSLISPQGAKTQYF	TGTGCCAGCAGTTTAATATCGCCCCAGGGGGCGAAGACCCAGTACTTC
TRBV12-3/TRBV12-4	TRBJ2-7	-	many	CATRGGGAREQYF	TGTGCCACCAGGGGAGGGGGCGCGAGGGAGCAGTACTTC
TRBV12-3/TRBV12-4	TRBJ2-5	TRBD1	many	CASSLGVRGTGSQETQYF	TGTGCCAGCAGTTTAGGGGTTCGGGGGACAGGGAGCCAAGAGACCCAGTACTTC
TRBV24-1	TRBJ2-7	-	many	CATRGFISYEQYF	TGTGCCACTAGAGGGTTTATTAGCTACGAGCAGTACTTC
TRBV30	TRBJ2-7	-	few	CAWSVDDSSSREQYF	TGTGCCTGGAGTGTAGACGACTCGTCCTCTCGCGAGCAGTACTTC
TRBV5-1	TRBJ1-4	-	once	CASSLVPGTNEKLFF	TGCGCCAGCAGCTTGGTACCCGGGACTAATGAAAAACTGTTTTTT
TRBV5-1	TRBJ2-7	-	many	CASSLDRSTTYEQYF	TGCGCCAGCAGCTTAGACAGATCGACCACCTACGAGCAGTACTTC
TRBV7-3	TRBJ2-1	TRBD2	many	CASSHSGAVSYNEQFF	TGTGCCAGCAGCCATAGCGGGGCAGTCTCCTACAATGAGCAGTTCTTC
TRBV6-5	TRBJ2-1	-	-	CASSSPRGAMCNEQFF	TGTGCCAGCAGTTCCCCCCGGGGGGCAATGTGCAATGAGCAGTTCTTC
TRBV3-1	TRBJ2-7	-	many	CASSQKASLSSYEQYF	TGTGCCAGCAGCCAAAAAGCGAGCCTGAGCTCCTACGAGCAGTACTTC
TRBV20-1	TRBJ2-7	TRBD2	-	CGARAPASGSSYEQYF	TGCGGTGCTAGAGCCCCGGCTAGCGGATCCTCCTACGAGCAGTACTTC
TRBV20-1	TRBJ1-2	TRBD1	-	CSAGTRDRGPRTF	TGCAGTGCTGGAACCCGGGACAGGGGCCCGCGCACCTTC
TRBV28	TRBJ2-7	TRBD1	many	CASSPTGTGSSYEQYF	TGTGCCAGCAGTCCAACCGGGACAGGGAGCTCCTACGAGCAGTACTTC
TRBV5-1	TRBJ2-5	TRBD1	few	CASSLERQGRETQYF	TGCGCCAGCAGCTTAGAACGACAGGGTCGGGAGACCCAGTACTTC
TRBV20-1	TRBJ1-2	-	few	CSARDRDGDQGYTF	TGCAGTGCTAGAGATCGGGACGGGGATCAGGGCTACACCTTC
TRBV27	TRBJ1-1	-	-	CASSFRSGGTLNTEAFF	TGTGCCAGCAGTTTTCGCTCCGGGGGCACCTTGAATACTGAAGCTTTCTTT